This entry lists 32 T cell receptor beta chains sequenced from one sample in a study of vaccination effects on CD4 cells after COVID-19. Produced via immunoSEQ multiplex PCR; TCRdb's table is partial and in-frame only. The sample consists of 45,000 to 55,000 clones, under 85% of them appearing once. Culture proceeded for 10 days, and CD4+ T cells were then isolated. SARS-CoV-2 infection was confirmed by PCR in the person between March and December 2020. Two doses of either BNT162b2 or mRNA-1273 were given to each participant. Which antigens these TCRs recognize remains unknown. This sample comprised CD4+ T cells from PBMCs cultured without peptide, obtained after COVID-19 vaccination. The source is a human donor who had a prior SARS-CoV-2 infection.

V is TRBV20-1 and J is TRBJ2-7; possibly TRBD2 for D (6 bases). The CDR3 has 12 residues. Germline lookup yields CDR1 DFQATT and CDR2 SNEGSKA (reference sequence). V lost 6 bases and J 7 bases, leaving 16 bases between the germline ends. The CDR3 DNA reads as TGCAGTGCAAGTGCGGGAATTGAGGAGCAGTACTTC. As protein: CSASAGIEEQYF.

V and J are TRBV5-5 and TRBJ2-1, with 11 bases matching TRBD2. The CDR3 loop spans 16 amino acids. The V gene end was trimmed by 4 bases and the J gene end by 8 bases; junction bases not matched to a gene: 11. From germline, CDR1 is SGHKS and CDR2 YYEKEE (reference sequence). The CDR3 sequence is CASSPQTASGRYEQFF. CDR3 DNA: TGTGCCAGCAGCCCCCAAACGGCTAGCGGGAGGTATGAGCAGTTCTTC.

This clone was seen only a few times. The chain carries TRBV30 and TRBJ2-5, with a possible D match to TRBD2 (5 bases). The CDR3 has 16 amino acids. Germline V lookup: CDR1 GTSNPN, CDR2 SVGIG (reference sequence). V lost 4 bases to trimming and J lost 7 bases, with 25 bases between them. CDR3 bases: TGTGCCTGGAACAATCCCTCTCGATCGCCCGGAGGGACCCAGTACTTC. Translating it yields CAWNNPSRSPGGTQYF.

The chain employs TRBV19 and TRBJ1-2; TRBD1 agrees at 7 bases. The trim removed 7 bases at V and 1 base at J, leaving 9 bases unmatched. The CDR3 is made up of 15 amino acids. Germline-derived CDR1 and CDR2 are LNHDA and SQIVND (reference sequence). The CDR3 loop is CASTKGGSGNYGYTF. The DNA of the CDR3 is TGTGCCAGTACCAAAGGGGGCTCGGGTAACTATGGCTACACCTTC.

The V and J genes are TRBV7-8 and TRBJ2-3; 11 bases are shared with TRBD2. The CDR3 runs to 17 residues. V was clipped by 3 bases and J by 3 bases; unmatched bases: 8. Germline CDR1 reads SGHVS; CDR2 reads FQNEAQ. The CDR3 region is CASSFYGSGGATDTQYF. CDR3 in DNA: TGTGCCAGCAGCTTTTATGGTAGCGGGGGGGCTACAGATACGCAGTATTTT.

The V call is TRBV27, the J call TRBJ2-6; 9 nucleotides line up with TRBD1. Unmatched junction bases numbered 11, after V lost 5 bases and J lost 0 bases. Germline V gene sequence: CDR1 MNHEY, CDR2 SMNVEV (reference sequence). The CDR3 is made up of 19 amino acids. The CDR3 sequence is CASSTIRQGGGSGANVLTF. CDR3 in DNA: TGTGCCAGCAGTACCATTCGACAGGGGGGGGGCTCTGGGGCCAACGTCCTGACTTTC.

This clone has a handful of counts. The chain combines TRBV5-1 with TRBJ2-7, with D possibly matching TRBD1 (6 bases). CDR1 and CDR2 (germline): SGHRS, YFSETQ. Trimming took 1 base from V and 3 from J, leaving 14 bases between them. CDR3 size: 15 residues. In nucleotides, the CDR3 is TGCGCCAGCAGCTTGATAGGGACACATTACTACGAGCAGTACTTC. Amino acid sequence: CASSLIGTHYYEQYF.

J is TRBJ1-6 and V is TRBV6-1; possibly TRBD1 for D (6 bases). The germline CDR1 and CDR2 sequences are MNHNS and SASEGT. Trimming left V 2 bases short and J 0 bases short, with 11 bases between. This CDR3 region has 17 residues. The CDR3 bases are TGTGCCAGCAGTGAAACAGGGAAGAGCTCCTATAATTCACCCCTCCACTTT. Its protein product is CASSETGKSSYNSPLHF.

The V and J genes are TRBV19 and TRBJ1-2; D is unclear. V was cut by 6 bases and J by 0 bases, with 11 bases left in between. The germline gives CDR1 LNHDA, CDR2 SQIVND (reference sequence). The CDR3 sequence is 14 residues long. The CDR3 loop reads CASRAPKANYGYTF. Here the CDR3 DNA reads TGTGCCAGTAGGGCACCAAAGGCTAACTATGGCTACACCTTC.

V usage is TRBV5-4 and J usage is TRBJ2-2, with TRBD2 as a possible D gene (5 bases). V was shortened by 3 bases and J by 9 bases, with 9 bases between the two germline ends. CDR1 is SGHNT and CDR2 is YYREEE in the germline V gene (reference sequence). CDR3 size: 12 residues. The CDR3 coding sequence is TGTGCCAGCAGCTCCGAGGGCCGGGAGCTGTTTTTT. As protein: CASSSEGRELFF.

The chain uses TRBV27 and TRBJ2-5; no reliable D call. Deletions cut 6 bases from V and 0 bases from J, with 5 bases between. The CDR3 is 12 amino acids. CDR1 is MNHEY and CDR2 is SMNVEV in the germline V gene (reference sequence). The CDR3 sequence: CASSQYQETQYF. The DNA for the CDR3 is TGTGCCAGCAGCCAGTACCAAGAGACCCAGTACTTC.

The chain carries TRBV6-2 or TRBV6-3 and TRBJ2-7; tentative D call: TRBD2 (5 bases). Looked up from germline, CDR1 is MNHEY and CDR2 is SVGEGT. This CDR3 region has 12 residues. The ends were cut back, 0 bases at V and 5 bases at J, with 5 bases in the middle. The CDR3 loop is CASSYSGDEQYF. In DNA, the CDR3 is TGTGCCAGCAGTTACTCGGGAGACGAGCAGTACTTC.

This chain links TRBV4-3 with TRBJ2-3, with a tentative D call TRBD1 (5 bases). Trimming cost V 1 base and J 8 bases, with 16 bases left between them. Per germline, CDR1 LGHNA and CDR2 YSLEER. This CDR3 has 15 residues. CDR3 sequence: CASSQGVRQRGTQYF. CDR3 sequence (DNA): TGCGCCAGCAGCCAAGGGGTACGACAGAGAGGTACGCAGTATTTT.

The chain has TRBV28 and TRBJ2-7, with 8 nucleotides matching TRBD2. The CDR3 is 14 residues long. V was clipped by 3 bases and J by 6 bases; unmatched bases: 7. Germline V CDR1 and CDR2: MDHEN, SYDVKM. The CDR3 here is CASSLWAGGSEQYF. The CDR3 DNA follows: TGTGCCAGCAGTTTGTGGGCGGGAGGCAGCGAGCAGTACTTC. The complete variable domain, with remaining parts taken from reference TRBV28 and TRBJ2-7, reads DVKVTQSSRYLVKRTGEKVFLECVQDMDHENMFWYRQDPGLGLRLIYFSYDVKMKEKGDIPEGYSVSREKKERFSLILESASTNQTSMYLCASSLWAGGSEQYFGPGTRLTVT.

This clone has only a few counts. This chain's CDR3 is CASSLGTGLETQYF. The CDR3, as DNA: TGTGCCAGCAGCTTAGGGACAGGACTGGAGACCCAGTACTTC. This sequence joins TRBV7-9 and TRBJ2-5, with 7 bases identical to TRBD1. Germline V lookup: CDR1 SEHNR, CDR2 FQNEAQ (reference sequence). Trimming at V came to 1 base and at J to 5 bases, leaving 4 bases not matched to a gene. The length of the CDR3 is 14 residues.

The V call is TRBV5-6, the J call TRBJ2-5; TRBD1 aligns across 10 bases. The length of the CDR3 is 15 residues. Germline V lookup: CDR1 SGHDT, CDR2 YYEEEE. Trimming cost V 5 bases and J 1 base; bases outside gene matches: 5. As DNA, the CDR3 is TGTGCCAGCAGTCGGGACAGGGGACTCCAAGAGACCCAGTACTTC. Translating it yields CASSRDRGLQETQYF.

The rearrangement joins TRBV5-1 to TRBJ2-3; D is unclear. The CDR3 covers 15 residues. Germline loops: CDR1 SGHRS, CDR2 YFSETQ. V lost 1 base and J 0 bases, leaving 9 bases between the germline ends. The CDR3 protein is CASSLFSTSTDTQYF. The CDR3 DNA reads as TGCGCCAGCAGCTTGTTTTCGACGAGCACAGATACGCAGTATTTT.

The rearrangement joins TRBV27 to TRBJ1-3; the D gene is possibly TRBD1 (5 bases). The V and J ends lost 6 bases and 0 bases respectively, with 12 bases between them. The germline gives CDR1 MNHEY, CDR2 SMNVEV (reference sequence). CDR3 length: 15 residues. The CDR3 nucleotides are TGTGCCAGCAGCAAGGGACCGAGCTCTGGAAACACCATATATTTT. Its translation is CASSKGPSSGNTIYF.

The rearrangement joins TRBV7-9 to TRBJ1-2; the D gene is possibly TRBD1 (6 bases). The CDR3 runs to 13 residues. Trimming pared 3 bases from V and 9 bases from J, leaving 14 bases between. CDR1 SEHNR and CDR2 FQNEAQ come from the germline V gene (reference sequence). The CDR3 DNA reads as TGTGCCAGCAGCTTCCGGGGGGCTTCCCGCTACACCTTC. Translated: CASSFRGASRYTF.

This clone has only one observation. CDR3 DNA: TGTGCCAGCTCACCTTTGGGCCTCCAAGAGACCCAGTACTTC. Translating gives CASSPLGLQETQYF. The chain carries TRBV18 and TRBJ2-5, with D unresolved. There are 14 residues in the CDR3. V was pared by 3 bases and J by 1 base, with 9 bases between. Germline V lookup: CDR1 KGHSH, CDR2 LQKENI.

The CDR3 coding sequence is TGTGCCAGCAGTTACTCGGGTGAAGAGACCCAGTACTTC. Its protein product is CASSYSGEETQYF. The chain combines TRBV6-5 with TRBJ2-5; D gene uncertain. Germline assignment: CDR1 MNHEY and CDR2 SVGAGI. V lost 0 bases, J lost 3 bases, and 5 bases lay in between. The CDR3 consists of 13 residues.

The CDR3 DNA is TGTGCCAGCAGCTTACAAGAGACCCAGTACTTC. Encoded protein: CASSLQETQYF. J is TRBJ2-5 and V is TRBV7-6, with D unresolved. V was pared by 2 bases and J by 2 bases, with 0 bases between. Germline CDR1 is SGHVS and CDR2 is FNYEAQ. This CDR3 contains 11 residues.

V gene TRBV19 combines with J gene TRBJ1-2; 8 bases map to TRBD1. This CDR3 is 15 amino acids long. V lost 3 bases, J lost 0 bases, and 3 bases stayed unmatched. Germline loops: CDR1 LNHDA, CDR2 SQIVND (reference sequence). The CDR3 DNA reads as TGTGCCAGTAGTATGAGGGACAGGCCTAACTATGGCTACACCTTC. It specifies CASSMRDRPNYGYTF. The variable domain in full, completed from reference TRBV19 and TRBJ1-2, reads DGGITQSPKYLFRKEGQNVTLSCEQNLNHDAMYWYRQDPGQGLRLIYYSQIVNDFQKGDIAEGYSVSREKKESFPLTVTSAQKNPTAFYLCASSMRDRPNYGYTFGSGTRLTVV.

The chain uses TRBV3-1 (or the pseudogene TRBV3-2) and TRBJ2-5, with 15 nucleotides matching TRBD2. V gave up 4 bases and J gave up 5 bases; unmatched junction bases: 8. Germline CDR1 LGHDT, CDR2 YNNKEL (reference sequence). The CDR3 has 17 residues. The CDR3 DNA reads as TGTGCCAGCAGCCCAGGACTAGCGGGAGGGCCTCGGGAGACCCAGTACTTC. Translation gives CASSPGLAGGPRETQYF.

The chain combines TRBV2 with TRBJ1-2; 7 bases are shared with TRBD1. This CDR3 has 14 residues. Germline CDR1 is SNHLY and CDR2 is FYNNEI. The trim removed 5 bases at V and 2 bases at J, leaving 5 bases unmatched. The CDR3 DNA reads TGTGCCAGCAGTCCAGAGACAGGGAACTATGGCTACACCTTC. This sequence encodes CASSPETGNYGYTF.

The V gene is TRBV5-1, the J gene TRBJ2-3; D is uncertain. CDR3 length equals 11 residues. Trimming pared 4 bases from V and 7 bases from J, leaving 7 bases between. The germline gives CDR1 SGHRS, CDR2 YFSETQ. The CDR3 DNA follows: TGCGCCAGCAGCGCACAGAATACGCAGTATTTT. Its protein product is CASSAQNTQYF. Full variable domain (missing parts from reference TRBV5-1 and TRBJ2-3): KAGVTQTPRYLIKTRGQQVTLSCSPISGHRSVSWYQQTPGQGLQFLFEYFSETQRNKGNFPGRFSGRQFSNSRSEMNVSTLELGDSALYLCASSAQNTQYFGPGTRLTVL.

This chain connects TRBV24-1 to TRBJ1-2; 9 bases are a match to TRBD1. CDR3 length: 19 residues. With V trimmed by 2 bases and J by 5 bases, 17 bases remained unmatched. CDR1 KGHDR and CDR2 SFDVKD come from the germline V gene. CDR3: CATSDSSPVNRGPGYGYTF. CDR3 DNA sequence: TGTGCCACCAGTGATTCCTCCCCGGTAAACAGGGGGCCAGGGTATGGCTACACCTTC.

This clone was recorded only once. CDR3 region: CASSPSRTRPQHF. CDR3 coding DNA: TGTGCCAGCAGTCCCTCCCGGACCCGGCCCCAGCATTTT. V and J are TRBV6-5 and TRBJ1-5; D unclear. The CDR3 is 13 residues long. Trimming cost V 5 bases and J 9 bases, with 14 bases left between them. Germline V gene lookup returns CDR1 MNHEY and CDR2 SVGAGI.

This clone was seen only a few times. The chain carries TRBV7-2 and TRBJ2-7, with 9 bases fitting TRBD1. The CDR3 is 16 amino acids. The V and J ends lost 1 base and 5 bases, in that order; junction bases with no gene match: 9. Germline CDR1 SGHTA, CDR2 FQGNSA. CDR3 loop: CASSLVAGQGKDEQYF. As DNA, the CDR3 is TGTGCCAGCAGCTTAGTGGCGGGACAGGGTAAAGACGAGCAGTACTTC.

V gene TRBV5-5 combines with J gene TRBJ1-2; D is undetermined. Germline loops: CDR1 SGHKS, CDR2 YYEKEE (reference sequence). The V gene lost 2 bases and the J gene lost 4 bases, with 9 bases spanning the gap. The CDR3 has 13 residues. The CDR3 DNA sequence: TGTGCCAGCAGCTTAGACATAACCTATGGCTACACCTTC. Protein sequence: CASSLDITYGYTF.

The CDR3 DNA follows: TGTGCCAGCAGTTACGGCCCCGGGGGGACCTACGAGCAGTACTTC. Protein: CASSYGPGGTYEQYF. The gene calls are TRBV6-5 and TRBJ2-7, with TRBD2 matching 7 bases. The junction had 6 bases not matched to a gene; V was cut back by 2 bases and J by 2 bases. Per germline, CDR1 MNHEY and CDR2 SVGAGI. The CDR3 runs 15 residues.

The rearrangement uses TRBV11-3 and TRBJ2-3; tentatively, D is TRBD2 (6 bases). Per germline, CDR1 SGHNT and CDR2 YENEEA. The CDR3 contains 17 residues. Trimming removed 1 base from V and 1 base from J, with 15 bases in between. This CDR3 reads CASSLGLAMGGTDTQYF. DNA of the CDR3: TGTGCCAGCAGCTTAGGGCTAGCGATGGGTGGCACAGATACGCAGTATTTT.